This T cell receptor beta chain stems from a study of OX40 agonist ivuxolimab in advanced cancers. Study details: Intravenous ivuxolimab at 0.01 to 10 mg/kg was given to patients every 2 weeks. Partial responses were seen in three patients, one with hepatocellular carcinoma and two with cutaneous melanoma.

As for this clone: Antigen: not known.

Overall study results and limits: Dose levels from 0.1 to 3.0 mg/kg saw CD4+ and CD8+ blood T cells expand clonally by week 6.

The data were produced by immunoSEQ multiplex PCR, yet TCRdb's version contains in-frame clones alone and is incomplete. The repertoire holds 57,000 or so clones, with 84% as singletons. V was cut by 6 bases and J by 6 bases, with 15 bases left in between. In germline, CDR1 is SGHRS, CDR2 YFSETQ. The CDR3 is 13 residues long. Sample: CD4+ or CD8+ T cells sorted from blood, taken in a trial of the OX40 agonist ivuxolimab. The J gene is TRBJ2-5, the V gene TRBV5-1; maybe TRBD2 (7 bases). This TCR was sampled from an adult with an advanced solid tumor such as melanoma, head and neck, liver or kidney cancer. As DNA, the CDR3 is TGCGCCAGCATCCCTGGGGGGGCGAAGACCCAGTACTTC. Translated: CASIPGGAKTQYF.